The present entry profiles one T cell receptor beta chain with its context. Which antigen it targets is not known. No quality values exist for individual bases; no much larger clone is one base distant. Other DNA sequences in this specimen translate into the identical CDR3. This sample was taken from a study of early stage breast cancer tumors (dated by TCRdb to 2016 to 2017). Describing the broader study: Of the roughly 15 invasive breast tumors, some twelve were found to be estrogen receptor-positive, progesterone receptor-positive and HER2-negative. About 65% of the 12 ER+/PR+/HER2- tumors were invasive ductal carcinomas, while the other four were invasive lobular carcinomas. A total of some 2.6 million templates, representing 1,097,674 unique clonotypes, were detected across all samples. The average read coverage per sample was approximately 10-fold. The research as a whole found: Enriched TCRB sequences shared across patients were found to be mostly commonly generated sequences that were unlikely to play an important role in the tumor microenvironment. Because the cohort was small, a breakdown by tumor subtype could not be done. Roughly 2.7-fold higher T cell density and higher clonality were observed in tumors than in adjacent normal breast tissue. Repertoires from blood and normal breast were more alike than repertoires from blood and tumor, and in about 90% of the 16 patients, comparing each tissue with blood separated tumor from normal. Chain pairing and functional markers such as CD4, CD8 and FOXP3 were missed by bulk genomic DNA sequencing of unsorted cells.

Each sample was amplified as two independent genomic DNA replicates: approximately 0.5 ug for blood and roughly 1.4 ug for tumor or normal breast. TCRB sequencing of genomic DNA was carried out with the ImmunoSeq Intro kit according to the manufacturer's instructions. The multiplex PCR ran for 30 to 35 cycles using proprietary primers and spike-in control sequences for absolute quantification. An 87-bp fragment spanning the CDR3 and flanking V and J genes was sequenced with single-end 150-bp reads. Each lane of an Illumina MiSeq using version 3.0 chemistry carried seven multiplexed samples, with two replicates per sample. The original pipeline was this. The vendor's proprietary pipeline handled the raw data processing, merging both replicates into a single result for each sample. Clonotypes were defined as productive rearrangements sharing the V-gene family, CDR3 amino acid sequence and J-gene segment. Clonality was computed as 1 minus the normalized Shannon entropy (Pielou evenness) of TCRB abundances. To estimate T cell density, the total number of templates was divided by the input cell count, which was inferred from how much DNA went in. Recon with default parameters was used to estimate total repertoire diversity and clonality. Tumor-enriched clonotypes were defined as having over 0.1% abundance in tumor and at least 32-fold higher abundance than in normal breast. Held by TCRdb, this immuneACCESS table contains in-frame sequences only and omits some clones. Under half of the omission traces to an unresolved V gene where checked; the cause of the rest is unknown. V and J calls and clone size are copied from that table; D and trimming were computed from the DNA. The sample profile shows about 19,000 clones; around four fifths of them were found once. The ten top clones hold over 1.5% of the sample.

The study profiled bulk TCR beta-chain repertoires in matched peripheral blood, tumor and adjacent normal breast tissue taken from some 15 patients with early-stage breast cancer. Before surgery, roughly 4.5-11 mL of whole blood was collected into EDTA tubes and then processed within 2 hours. Ficoll-Paque centrifugation in SepMate-50 tubes was used to isolate peripheral blood mononuclear cells. PBMCs were cryopreserved in roughly 90% FBS with about 10% DMSO in aliquots of roughly 1.8 to 4 million cells and stored in liquid nitrogen. Genomic DNA was extracted with the Qiagen AllPrep DNA/RNA Mini kit. The origin of this receptor is a person aged 70 to 85 with breast cancer. Sequencing was done on a sample of blood.

The nucleotides read TGTGCCAGCAGCCCGCCCGGTCCTGGACTAGGCGAGCAGTACTTC. The translation is CASSPPGPGLGEQYF. The chain links TRBV5-4 with TRBJ2-7, with 7 bases in between that match TRBD2. V lost 4 bases and J lost 6 bases, and the count of bases not matched to a germline gene is 13. Spanning cysteine to phenylalanine, the CDR3 consists of 15 amino acids. The DNA shown is the 45-base CDR3, in frame from base 1. The germline V gene (reference sequence) supplies CDR1 SGHNT and CDR2 YYREEE.